This T cell receptor beta chain emerged from a study of T cell responses to AZD1222 COVID-19 vaccine. The table came from immunoSEQ multiplex PCR; TCRdb's copy has only in-frame clones and leaves some out. This sample has 140,000 to 150,000 clones; 70% to 90% occur once, and the top ten carry around 8%. Notes on this clone: Its specificity is not known.

CDR1 is GTSNPN, CDR2 SVGIG, per germline (reference sequence). This CDR3 is built from 14 residues. Trimming shortened V by 2 bases and J by 0 bases, and 10 bases separated the two germline ends. General observations from the study: Repertoire sampling happened only post peak T cell response.

V gene TRBV30 combines with J gene TRBJ1-1; D is ambiguous. This clonotype was obtained from an adult in good health. Sequencing was performed on peripheral blood, taken on day 0 of AZD1222 vaccination. This CDR3 is CAWSRGRLNTEAFF. As DNA, the CDR3 is TGTGCCTGGAGTAGAGGACGGTTGAACACTGAAGCTTTCTTT.